What follows are 7 T cell receptor beta chains derived from one specimen sequenced in a study of blood T cells in healthy people across ages (dated by TCRdb to between 2015 and 2016). Libraries were constructed by 5' RACE. These reads were obtained on an Illumina HiSeq 2500. A second roughly 6 to 12 cycle PCR used a sample-barcoded 5' primer and a J-beta primer mix. Through fastp at Q25 and MiXCR, TCRdb rebuilt clones from the public reads, retaining in-frame beta chains. Duplicate CDR3 protein sequences are folded into a single record with the most common DNA and genes. This sample gives about 730,000 distinct CDR3 sequences in total; around 40% of them show up just once. The ten biggest clones cover 20% to 25% of the sample. What was sequenced was blood. The origin of the receptors is a woman aged 55-70 years in good health.

The V call is TRBV6-5, the J call TRBJ2-1; TRBD2 matches 8 bases. CDR1 is MNHEY, CDR2 SVGAGI, per germline. V lost 2 bases to trimming and J lost 3 bases; unmatched junction nucleotides: 12. The CDR3 runs 18 residues. CDR3 nucleotide sequence: TGTGCCAGCAGTTACGGAGATCCGGGACTAGGATTCTACAATGAGCAGTTCTTC. Translated, it gives CASSYGDPGLGFYNEQFF.

Points on this clonotype: One end of the junction does not line up with germline, which may come from a read error. The chain uses TRBV4-3 and TRBJ2-7, with 11 bases identical to TRBD1. The J call is uncertain, as TRBJ2-5 better fits the DNA end. Germline values: CDR1 LGHNA, CDR2 YSLEER. The length of the CDR3 is 15 residues. The CDR3: CAGSQGQGVGETQYF. The CDR3 DNA follows: TGCGCCGGCAGCCAGGGACAGGGGGTGGGGGAGACCCAGTACTTC.

Remarks on this clonotype: At one end the junction does not follow the germline gene, possibly because of a read error. The chain joins TRBV5-5 to TRBJ2-7, with D hard to call. The end of the DNA aligns better with TRBJ2-5, so the J call may be wrong. The CDR3 runs 10 residues. Germline values: CDR1 SGHKS, CDR2 YYEKEE (reference sequence). The CDR3: CACSLETQYF. DNA for the CDR3: TGTGCCTGCAGCTTGGAGACCCAGTACTTC.

A word on this clonotype: One end of the junction varies from germline; a read error may be responsible. V usage is TRBV2 and J usage is TRBJ1-2, with D unresolved. CDR3 length equals 14 residues. Per germline, CDR1 SNHLY and CDR2 FYNNEI. In DNA, the CDR3 is TGTGCCAGCGGTGAGCAGTCCGTTAACTATGGCTACACCTTC. This encodes CASGEQSVNYGYTF. Full variable domain (rest looked up from reference TRBV2 and TRBJ1-2): EPEVTQTPSHQVTQMGQEVILRCVPISNHLYFYWYRQILGQKVEFLVSFYNNEISEKSEIFDDQFSVERPDGSNFTLKIRSTKLEDSAMYFCASGEQSVNYGYTFGSGTRLTVV.

The genes are TRBV10-3 and TRBJ2-2, with 8 bases matching TRBD2. Germline V lookup: CDR1 ENHRY, CDR2 SYGVKD. V trimming: 4 bases; J trimming: 6 bases; junction bases outside the gene matches: 4. The CDR3 is 14 amino acids. The CDR3 sequence is CAISGSGKAGELFF. The DNA for the CDR3 is TGTGCCATCAGTGGTAGCGGGAAAGCCGGGGAGCTGTTTTTT.

The sample holds a few counts of this clonotype. The rearrangement joins TRBV10-3 to TRBJ2-7; TRBD1 matches 10 bases. Unmatched junction bases numbered 7, after V lost 0 bases and J lost 2 bases. CDR3 length: 17 residues. CDR1 and CDR2 from the germline V gene are ENHRY and SYGVKD. Written as DNA, the CDR3 is TGTGCCATCAGTGAGTCGACAGGGGGCTCCACGGCCTACGAGCAGTACTTC. Amino acids: CAISESTGGSTAYEQYF.

The chain employs TRBV20-1 and TRBJ2-5; TRBD1 matches 8 bases. Germline CDR1 and CDR2: DFQATT and SNEGSKA (reference sequence). This CDR3 spans 13 amino acids. The ends lost 4 bases at V and 11 bases at J; junction bases unmatched: 12. The CDR3 here is CSATRDRSGEQYF. The CDR3 coding sequence is TGCAGTGCTACCCGGGACAGGTCGGGTGAGCAGTACTTC.